This T cell receptor beta chain was found in a study of spatial heterogeneity in lung cancer. Looking at the study overall: On average, each unique TCR and UMI combination appeared more than ten times in raw reads.

TCRdb re-derived calls from the 5' RACE reads in MiXCR, one entry per CDR3 protein. This table holds 40,000 to 55,000 distinct CDR3 sequences, roughly 13% found once. With 3 bases removed from V and 5 bases from J, the gap between germline ends came to 15 bases. This CDR3 is 15 amino acids long. The V gene's germline CDR1 is KGHSH and CDR2 LQKENI. Time point meaning: sample taken at primary tumor resection. TCRs were sequenced from unsorted whole RNA of tumor, nontumor lung or PBMC. This clonotype has at least ten counts. The material sequenced was PBMCs, taken at surgery. V gene TRBV18 combines with J gene TRBJ2-3; no definite D call. The receptor comes from a male donor with early-stage non-small cell lung cancer. This CDR3 is CASSPGSPGEDTQYF. CDR3 bases: TGTGCCAGCTCACCCGGGTCCCCTGGGGAAGATACGCAGTATTTT.